This T cell receptor beta chain derives from a study of blood T cell repertoires in COVID-19. Study-level background: Researchers got acute and convalescent COVID-19 samples from the United States, Italy and Spain. PBMCs, B-cell-depleted T cells, or T cells were the source of the cDNA or gDNA that made up the material.

Original processing notes: Amplified reference gene primers provided the basis for estimating nucleated cell counts. Sequenced by immunoSEQ multiplex PCR; TCRdb stores in-frame clones only, minus some. For V, J and clone size, that table is used; D and trimming come from the DNA. In the table there are more than 100,000 clones, about 79% of which are singletons. Input material: peripheral blood. The source of this sequence is a woman between 70 and 85 years old with acute or convalescent COVID-19.

DNA of the CDR3: TGCGCCAGCAGCTCCGGTTCGCGGGGATCACCCCTCCACTTT. Translating gives CASSSGSRGSPLHF. V is TRBV5-1 and J is TRBJ1-6; no reliable D call. The germline V and J ends were trimmed by 3 bases and 10 bases, with 14 bases remaining between them. Germline V lookup: CDR1 SGHRS, CDR2 YFSETQ. The CDR3 extends over 14 amino acids.